Given below is one TCR beta chain in context. The CDR3 contains 14 residues. The protocol was immunoSEQ multiplex PCR, while the TCRdb copy is restricted to in-frame clones and leaves out a portion. The sample consists of around 16,000 clones, approximately 51% of them appearing once. Treatment here: 15 Gy SBRT to primary tumor, nephrectomy 4 weeks later. The tumor was a clear cell renal cell carcinoma. This entry is derived from a study of radiation and T cells in renal cell carcinoma. The sequenced sample was tumor tissue, obtained from a patient whose treatment included radiotherapy and nephrectomy. V and J are TRBV21-1 and TRBJ1-2; the listed D gene, TRBD1, was not tested against the DNA. TRBV21-1 is a pseudogene segment. The clonotype comes from a woman aged 60-75 years with renal cell carcinoma. The CDR3 bases are TGTGCCAGCAGCCTCCGGACAGGGGTAAATGGCTACACCTTC. This encodes CASSLRTGVNGYTF.